This T cell receptor (beta chain) stems from a study of T cell responses to AZD1222 COVID-19 vaccine. Findings and limits, study-wide: It was only after the peak T cell response that any repertoires were sampled. Just five or six AZD1222 recipients were seropositive at baseline. Nearly half of spike-specific TCRs reportedly target unmutated variant regions.

Worth noting for this clone: Its antigen remains unidentified.

Profiling relied on immunoSEQ multiplex PCR, and the TCRdb table lists in-frame clones only, not all of them. This table has 90,000 to 150,000 clones, around 87% appearing once. The source was peripheral blood, collected on day 0 of AZD1222 vaccination. The sequence was collected from an adult in good health.

DNA of the CDR3: TGTGCTACAAGGTGGGGGGGGAACACTGAAGCTTTCTTT. Encoded protein: CATRWGGNTEAFF. The chain couples TRBV12-3 or TRBV12-4 to TRBJ1-1; D perhaps matches TRBD1 (5 bases). The length of the CDR3 is 13 residues.